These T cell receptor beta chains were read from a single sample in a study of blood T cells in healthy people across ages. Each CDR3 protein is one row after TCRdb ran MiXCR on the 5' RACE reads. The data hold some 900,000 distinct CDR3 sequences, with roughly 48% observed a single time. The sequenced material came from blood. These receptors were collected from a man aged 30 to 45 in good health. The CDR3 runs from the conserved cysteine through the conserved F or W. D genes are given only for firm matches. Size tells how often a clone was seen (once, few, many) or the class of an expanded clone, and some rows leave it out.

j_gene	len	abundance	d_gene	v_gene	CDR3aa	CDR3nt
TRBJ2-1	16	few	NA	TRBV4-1	CASSHFEGSLYNEQFF	TGCGCCAGCAGCCACTTTGAGGGGAGCCTCTACAATGAGCAGTTCTTC
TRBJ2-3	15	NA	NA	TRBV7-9	CASSLAGILADTQYF	TGTGCCAGCAGCTTAGCAGGGATTCTGGCAGATACGCAGTATTTT
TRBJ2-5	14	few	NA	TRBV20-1	CSAPSQGWQETQYF	TGCAGTGCTCCCAGCCAAGGATGGCAAGAGACCCAGTACTTC
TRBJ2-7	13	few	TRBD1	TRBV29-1	CSVGTAKSYEQYF	TGCAGCGTGGGGACAGCAAAATCCTACGAGCAGTACTTC
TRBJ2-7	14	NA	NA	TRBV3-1	CASSQDTPSWEQYF	TGTGCCAGCAGCCAAGATACTCCGAGCTGGGAACAGTACTTC
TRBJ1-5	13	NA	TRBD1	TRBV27	CASSWDRGQPQHF	TGTGCCAGCAGTTGGGACAGGGGTCAGCCCCAGCATTTT
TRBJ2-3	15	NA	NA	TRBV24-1	CATQDRLSSTDTQYF	TGTGCCACCCAGGACCGTCTGTCTAGCACAGATACGCAGTATTTT
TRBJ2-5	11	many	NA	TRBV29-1	CSVRGTETQYF	TGCAGCGTTCGCGGGACGGAGACCCAGTACTTC
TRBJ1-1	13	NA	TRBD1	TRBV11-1	CASRRGRETEAFF	TGTGCCAGCCGCAGGGGGCGTGAAACTGAAGCTTTCTTT
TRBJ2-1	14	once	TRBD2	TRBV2	CASSLLTSANEQFF	TGTGCCAGCAGTTTATTGACTAGCGCCAATGAGCAGTTCTTC
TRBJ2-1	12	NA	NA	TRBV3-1	CASSPVADEQFF	TGTGCCAGCAGCCCGGTAGCAGACGAGCAGTTCTTC
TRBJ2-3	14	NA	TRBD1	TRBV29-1	CSVAPGQSTDTQYF	TGCAGCGTTGCTCCGGGACAGAGCACAGATACGCAGTATTTT
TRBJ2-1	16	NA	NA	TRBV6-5	CASSLQGLGGYNEQFF	TGTGCCAGCAGCCTACAGGGGCTGGGAGGATACAATGAGCAGTTCTTC
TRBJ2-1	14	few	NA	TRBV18	CASSPSGYGNEQFF	TGTGCCAGCTCACCCTCGGGGTACGGGAATGAGCAGTTCTTC
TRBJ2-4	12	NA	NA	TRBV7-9	CASSLEVSALYF	TGTGCCAGCAGCTTAGAAGTTTCGGCCCTGTACTTC
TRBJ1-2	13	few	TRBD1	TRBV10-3	CALRDSEIYGYTF	TGTGCCCTTCGGGACAGCGAAATCTATGGCTACACCTTC
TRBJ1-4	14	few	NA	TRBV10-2	CASRSVATNEKLFF	TGCGCCAGCAGGTCGGTTGCAACTAATGAAAAACTGTTTTTT
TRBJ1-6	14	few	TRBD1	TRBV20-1	CSARGQREFSPLHF	TGCAGTGCTAGGGGACAGAGGGAATTTTCACCCCTCCACTTT
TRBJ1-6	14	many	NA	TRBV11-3	CASSPGIHQSPLHF	TGTGCCAGCAGCCCGGGCATCCACCAGTCACCCCTCCACTTT
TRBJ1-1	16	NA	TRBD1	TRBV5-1	CASSYTAGQGPSRTFF	TGCGCCAGCAGCTACACAGCGGGACAGGGTCCGAGTAGGACTTTCTTT
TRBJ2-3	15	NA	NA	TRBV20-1	CSARDPSASTDTQYF	TGCAGTGCTAGAGATCCTAGCGCGAGCACAGATACGCAGTATTTT
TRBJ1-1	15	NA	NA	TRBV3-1	CASSPPTRGNTEAFF	TGTGCCAGCAGCCCTCCAACCCGCGGGAACACTGAAGCTTTCTTT
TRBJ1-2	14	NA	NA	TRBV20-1	CSAPRQEENYGYTF	TGCAGTGCCCCACGACAGGAGGAAAACTATGGCTACACCTTC
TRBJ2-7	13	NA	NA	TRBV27	CASSLVHTYEQYF	TGTGCCAGCAGTTTGGTCCATACCTACGAGCAGTACTTC
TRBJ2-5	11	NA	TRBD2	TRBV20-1	CSAPTSVAQYF	TGCAGTGCGCCGACTAGCGTGGCCCAGTACTTC
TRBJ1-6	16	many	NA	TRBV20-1	CSARDPHDGDGSPLHF	TGCAGTGCTAGAGACCCTCACGATGGAGACGGTTCACCCCTCCACTTT
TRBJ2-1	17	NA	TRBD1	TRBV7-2	CASSADRAELKSNEQFF	TGTGCCAGCAGCGCGGACAGGGCTGAATTGAAAAGCAATGAGCAGTTCTTC
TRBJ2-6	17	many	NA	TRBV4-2	CASRPSDSNSGANVLTF	TGTGCCAGCAGGCCGTCCGATTCCAACTCTGGGGCCAACGTCCTGACTTTC
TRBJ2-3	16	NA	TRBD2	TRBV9	CASSVDAGGATDTQYF	TGTGCCAGCAGCGTAGATGCGGGGGGCGCCACAGATACGCAGTATTTT